This TCR beta chain was captured by sequencing in a study of cytomegalovirus exposure and HLA in healthy donors. This PCR relied on a set of 60 Vbeta primers and 13 Jbeta primers. Using immunoSEQ multiplex PCR, the repertoire was profiled, and TCRdb retains in-frame clones only, with some absent. The sample contains about 120,000 clones, over 75% of which appear only once. Turning to this clone: Its antigen is not known.

The CDR3 totals 12 residues. Trimming removed 1 base from V and 14 bases from J; junction bases left unmatched: 6. Germline V CDR1 and CDR2: SGHKS, YYEKEE (reference sequence). Study-level points and caveats: CMV serostatus alone was available as immune exposure information.

The sequencing sample was made of PBMCs. The clonotype originates from a man in his late teens or twenties in good health and CMV-seropositive. The chain has TRBV5-5 and TRBJ2-4; TRBD2 aligns across 7 bases. CDR3 loop: CASSLNGLVEYF. As DNA, the CDR3 is TGTGCCAGCAGCTTGAACGGACTAGTAGAGTACTTC.